This TCR beta chain was captured by sequencing in a study of blood T cell repertoires in COVID-19. Study-wide context: Samples taken during acute and convalescent COVID-19 were collected in the United States, Italy and Spain. Sources were T cells, B-cell-depleted T cells, or PBMCs; the material itself was cDNA or gDNA.

Original data processing: Amplification of reference gene primers provided the estimated nucleated cell counts. Method: immunoSEQ multiplex PCR; TCRdb's copy keeps in-frame clones and lacks some. That table supplies the V and J calls and clone size; D and trimming were determined from the DNA. The top ten hold about 6.9% of the sample, which has 55,000 or so clones, more than 75% seen once. Germline CDR1 and CDR2: KGHSH and LQKENI. V shed 3 bases and J shed 2 bases, with 10 bases lying between them. CDR3 length: 15 residues. The TCR was taken from a man between 60 and 70 years old with active or convalescent COVID-19. Material: peripheral blood. The rearrangement joins TRBV18 to TRBJ2-2; D not certain. CDR3 sequence: CASSPFAPNTGELFF. DNA for the CDR3: TGTGCCAGCTCACCGTTCGCGCCTAACACCGGGGAGCTGTTTTTT.